Shown below are 29 T cell receptor beta chains from a single sample sequenced in a study of regulatory T cells in long-lasting Graves disease. The TCR beta library used iRepertoire HTBI primers with Arm-PCR amplification of CDR3. TCRdb itself ran the multiplex PCR reads through MiXCR, one entry per CDR3 protein. The sample contains roughly 500,000 distinct CDR3 sequences, about 15% of which appear only once. This sample's time point: newly diagnosed GD, antithyroid drugs for less than 3 months. RNA from PBMCs was the source of the TCR library. A further study also used this sample, focusing on T cells in Graves' hyperthyroidism and ophthalmopathy.

This specimen consisted of peripheral blood mononuclear cells (PBMCs), obtained at new diagnosis, from a patient treated with antithyroid drugs. The receptors were sampled from a woman aged 45 to 65 with Graves disease.

About this clonotype itself: Given a much more abundant clone one base away, this may be a read error. This chain uses TRBV2 with TRBJ2-3; D may be TRBD1 or TRBD2 (6 bases each). Germline CDR1 is SNHLY and CDR2 is FYNNEI. Trimming left V 6 bases short and J 2 bases short, with 24 bases between. The CDR3 has 18 amino acids. The CDR3: CASSGGFAGVVATDTQYF. In DNA form, the CDR3 reads TGTGCCAGCAGCGGGGGTTTCGCAGGGGTTGTGGCCACAGATACGCAGTATTTT.

This chain links TRBV5-8 with TRBJ1-3; D remains unclear. The CDR3 has 14 amino acids. Germline CDR1 SGHTS, CDR2 YDEGEE. Trimming shortened V by 0 bases and J by 3 bases, and 7 bases separated the two germline ends. The CDR3 spells CASSLDSYGNTIYF. The CDR3 DNA reads as TGTGCCAGCAGCTTGGATAGTTATGGAAACACCATATATTTT.

The gene calls are TRBV5-1 and TRBJ2-2, with no clear D. V dropped 0 bases and J dropped 0 bases, with 9 bases sitting between them. The CDR3 totals 16 residues. Germline loops: CDR1 SGHRS, CDR2 YFSETQ. CDR3: CASSLVARANTGELFF. The CDR3 bases are TGCGCCAGCAGCTTGGTGGCCCGGGCGAACACCGGGGAGCTGTTTTTT.

This clonotype appeared many times. The J gene is TRBJ2-1, the V gene TRBV27; D perhaps matches TRBD1 (5 bases). CDR3 length equals 15 residues. The germline gives CDR1 MNHEY, CDR2 SMNVEV (reference sequence). Trimming removed 4 bases at V and 5 bases at J, with 15 bases between. CDR3 amino acids: CASSSLRVADNEQFF. The CDR3 DNA follows: TGTGCCAGCAGTTCGCTCAGGGTTGCTGACAATGAGCAGTTCTTC.

V gene TRBV2 combines with J gene TRBJ2-7, with TRBD1 matching 9 bases. CDR1 is SNHLY and CDR2 is FYNNEI in the germline V gene. The CDR3 sequence is 13 residues long. With 5 bases clipped from V and 12 bases from J, the junction kept 11 bases outside the gene matches. The CDR3, as DNA: TGTGCCAGCAGTACCGCCGGGACAGGGAGTAGGTACTTC. It is translated as CASSTAGTGSRYF.

There are many counts of this clonotype. The chain carries TRBV5-1 and TRBJ2-1, with 9 bases lining up with TRBD2. Germline lookup yields CDR1 SGHRS and CDR2 YFSETQ. V shed 3 bases, J shed 2 bases, and the junction held 9 bases outside the gene matches. The CDR3 loop spans 17 amino acids. CDR3: CASSSGASGTTYNEQFF. The CDR3 DNA sequence: TGCGCCAGCAGCTCTGGGGCTAGCGGGACTACCTACAATGAGCAGTTCTTC.

This clonotype has at least ten counts. V usage is TRBV7-3 and J usage is TRBJ1-1; TRBD1 is a possible D gene (6 bases). Trimming took off 4 bases at V and 1 base at J, with 13 bases between the two ends. In germline, CDR1 is SGHTA, CDR2 FQGTGA. CDR3 length: 15 residues. The CDR3 bases are TGTGCCAGCAGCTATCAAGGGGGGACGAACACTGAAGCTTTCTTT. Translated, it gives CASSYQGGTNTEAFF.

Ten or more counts support this clonotype. The rearrangement uses TRBV11-2 and TRBJ1-1; D is possibly TRBD1 (5 bases). Germline-derived CDR1 and CDR2 are SGHAT and FQNNGV. V gave up 1 base and J gave up 0 bases, with 12 bases separating them. The CDR3 covers 16 residues. In DNA form, the CDR3 reads TGTGCCAGCAGCTTAGGCCTTAGCAGGGTGAACACTGAAGCTTTCTTT. Residues: CASSLGLSRVNTEAFF.

This clonotype was picked up many times. The chain couples TRBV20-1 to TRBJ2-1; 10 nucleotides match TRBD2. J lost 9 bases, V lost 2 bases, and 4 bases had no gene match. The CDR3 runs 13 residues. Germline V gene lookup returns CDR1 DFQATT and CDR2 SNEGSKA (reference sequence). Here the CDR3 reads CSARLAGVVEQFF. The CDR3 DNA reads TGCAGTGCTAGACTAGCGGGAGTGGTTGAGCAGTTCTTC.

This clonotype was seen at least ten times. V is TRBV18 and J is TRBJ2-1; 7 nucleotides align to TRBD1. The CDR3 length is 14 residues. CDR1 and CDR2 (germline): KGHSH, LQKENI. Trimming took 8 bases from V and 4 from J; bases not matched to a gene: 8. CDR3 in DNA: TGTGCCAGCAGCCCCCGGGACAGTTACAATGAGCAGTTCTTC. Amino acid sequence: CASSPRDSYNEQFF.

There are many counts of this clonotype. The V and J genes are TRBV11-1 and TRBJ2-7; TRBD1 is a possible D gene (6 bases). The CDR3 covers 14 residues. Trimming pared 4 bases from V and 3 bases from J, leaving 13 bases between. Germline V CDR1 and CDR2: SGHAT, FQDESV (reference sequence). The CDR3 DNA is TGTGCCAGCAGCTCGACAGGCCCTTTCTACGAGCAGTACTTC. Its protein is CASSSTGPFYEQYF.

Note on this clonotype: The junction departs from the called germline gene at one end, perhaps through a read error. The chain joins TRBV6-1 to TRBJ2-1; D not resolved. CDR1 and CDR2 from the germline V gene are MNHNS and SASEGT. This CDR3 has 16 residues. CDR3 sequence reads: CATSPMGQTAYNEQFF. As DNA, the CDR3 is TGTGCCACCAGTCCCATGGGTCAGACGGCCTACAATGAGCAGTTCTTC.

This clonotype was picked up a small number of times. The gene calls are TRBV2 and TRBJ2-3, with D uncertain. The germline gives CDR1 SNHLY, CDR2 FYNNEI. The CDR3 consists of 13 residues. V was shortened by 7 bases and J by 0 bases, with 8 bases between the two germline ends. The CDR3 reads CASNLPSTDTQYF. CDR3 bases: TGTGCCAGCAATCTCCCTAGCACAGATACGCAGTATTTT.

Many counts were recorded for this clonotype. The chain joins TRBV30 to TRBJ2-5, with D perhaps matching TRBD1 (5 bases). The CDR3 is made up of 15 amino acids. Trimming removed 0 bases at V and 1 base at J, with 12 bases between. CDR1 and CDR2 from the germline V gene are GTSNPN and SVGIG (reference sequence). CDR3: CAWSVAHRIQETQYF. In DNA, the CDR3 is TGTGCCTGGAGTGTAGCCCACAGGATCCAAGAGACCCAGTACTTC.

This clonotype showed up many times. This chain joins TRBV27 and TRBJ2-1; TRBD2 is a possible D gene (6 bases). The CDR3 is made up of 15 amino acids. The germline gives CDR1 MNHEY, CDR2 SMNVEV (reference sequence). V was shortened by 2 bases and J by 5 bases, with 13 bases between the two germline ends. The CDR3 loop reads CASSLGTLRNNEQFF. In DNA, the CDR3 is TGTGCCAGCAGTTTAGGGACTCTCAGAAACAATGAGCAGTTCTTC.

The rearrangement uses TRBV7-9 and TRBJ2-2; D is perhaps TRBD2 (6 bases). Germline V gives CDR1 SEHNR, CDR2 FQNEAQ (reference sequence). The CDR3 is 18 amino acids. Trimming shortened V by 2 bases and J by 3 bases, and 19 bases separated the two germline ends. The CDR3 loop reads CASSLTGDSRPYTGELFF. The CDR3, as DNA: TGTGCCAGCAGCTTAACGGGGGATTCGCGGCCCTACACCGGGGAGCTGTTTTTT.

This clonotype was found many times. This chain joins TRBV27 and TRBJ2-2; weak D call: TRBD1 (6 bases). V was trimmed by 7 bases and J by 2 bases, leaving 14 bases between them. Germline V CDR1 and CDR2: MNHEY, SMNVEV (reference sequence). This CDR3 region has 15 residues. This chain's CDR3 is CASISLGGNTGELFF. The CDR3 region has the DNA TGTGCCAGCATTTCACTAGGGGGTAACACCGGGGAGCTGTTTTTT.

This chain links TRBV4-1 with TRBJ2-7, with D uncertain. The germline V gene encodes CDR1 MGHRA and CDR2 YSYEKL. The CDR3 is 13 amino acids. The V end was cut by 3 bases, the J end by 4 bases, with 10 bases between. CDR3 residues: CASSQETEYEQYF. In nucleotides, the CDR3 is TGCGCCAGCAGCCAGGAAACAGAGTACGAGCAGTACTTC.

This clonotype was seen ten or more times. The CDR3 DNA reads TGTGCCTGGAGTTCAGGGGGGGACTCCTACGAGCAGTACTTC. Residues: CAWSSGGDSYEQYF. This chain uses TRBV30 with TRBJ2-7; D may correspond to TRBD1 or TRBD2 (7 bases each). The CDR3 has 14 amino acids. Germline values: CDR1 GTSNPN, CDR2 SVGIG (reference sequence). The germline V and J ends were trimmed by 2 bases and 0 bases, with 11 bases remaining between them.

The gene calls are TRBV6-5 and TRBJ1-6; D gene ambiguous. The CDR3 has 15 residues. Trimming took 0 bases from V and 8 from J, leaving 11 bases between them. Germline values: CDR1 MNHEY, CDR2 SVGAGI. The CDR3 sequence is CASSYSPGWDSPLHF. CDR3 DNA sequence: TGTGCCAGCAGTTACTCTCCGGGTTGGGATTCACCCCTCCACTTT.

This clonotype was seen repeatedly, ten times or more. The V gene is TRBV2, the J gene TRBJ2-2; weak D call: TRBD1 (5 bases). CDR3 size: 14 residues. Germline loops: CDR1 SNHLY, CDR2 FYNNEI. Deletions cut 2 bases from V and 2 bases from J, with 6 bases between. The CDR3 nucleotides read TGTGCCAGCAGTGAAACAGGAAACACCGGGGAGCTGTTTTTT. Amino acid sequence: CASSETGNTGELFF.

The CDR3 sequence: CASSDLQAGLQETQYF. CDR3 sequence (DNA): TGTGCCAGCAGCGACCTACAAGCGGGACTTCAAGAGACCCAGTACTTC. This rearrangement joins TRBV9 to TRBJ2-5, with 7 bases fitting TRBD2. This CDR3 has 16 amino acids. V gave up 3 bases and J gave up 2 bases; unmatched junction bases: 10. Germline V gene data show CDR1 as SGDLS and CDR2 as YYNGEE.

This clonotype was picked up many times. The rearrangement uses TRBV6-9 and TRBJ2-3; either TRBD1 or TRBD2 may supply D (5 bases each). Germline V gives CDR1 MNHGY, CDR2 SVAAGI. V was trimmed by 3 bases and J by 0 bases, leaving 7 bases between them. The length of the CDR3 is 14 residues. This CDR3 is CASSYGDSTDTQYF. CDR3 coding DNA: TGTGCCAGCAGTTACGGGGACAGCACAGATACGCAGTATTTT.

This clonotype turned up a few times. The rearrangement uses TRBV3-1 and TRBJ1-2; D remains ambiguous. The germline V gene has CDR1 LGHDT and CDR2 YNNKEL (reference sequence). Trimming took 1 base from V and 2 from J, leaving 17 bases between them. This CDR3 region has 17 residues. The CDR3 DNA reads as TGTGCCAGCAGCCAAGGGGCTTATCCCACTTCGAACTATGGCTACACCTTC. This gives the protein CASSQGAYPTSNYGYTF.

This clonotype was recorded many times. The gene calls are TRBV20-1 and TRBJ2-3; D may be TRBD1 (5 bases). V dropped 2 bases and J dropped 1 base, with 16 bases sitting between them. Germline V gene sequence: CDR1 DFQATT, CDR2 SNEGSKA (reference sequence). The CDR3 consists of 16 residues. The CDR3 DNA reads TGCAGTGCTAGATCTAAGGCAGGGTATGGCACAGATACGCAGTATTTT. It codes for CSARSKAGYGTDTQYF.

Notes on this clonotype: An end of the junction does not agree with germline; a read error may underlie this. V and J are TRBV3-1 and TRBJ2-7; 7 bases match TRBD1. CDR1 and CDR2 (germline): LGHDT, YNNKEL (reference sequence). This CDR3 comprises 12 residues. CDR3 amino acids: CAGSPTGNEQYF. CDR3 coding DNA: TGTGCCGGCAGCCCGACAGGGAACGAGCAGTACTTC.

This clonotype was observed many times. J is TRBJ2-3 and V is TRBV5-1, with D possibly TRBD2 on 6 matching bases. This CDR3 contains 15 residues. Trimming took 1 base from V and 3 from J, leaving 12 bases between them. Germline loops: CDR1 SGHRS, CDR2 YFSETQ. Here the CDR3 DNA reads TGCGCCAGCAGCTTGAGTAGCGGAAAAACAGATACGCAGTATTTT. It translates to CASSLSSGKTDTQYF.

The rearrangement joins TRBV10-3 to TRBJ2-7; D perhaps matches TRBD2 (5 bases). This CDR3 has 12 amino acids. Trimming cost V 9 bases and J 6 bases, with 15 bases left between them. The germline V gene encodes CDR1 ENHRY and CDR2 SYGVKD. CDR3 coding DNA: TGTGCCATAGACTCGGGATCGGGCGAGCAGTACTTC. Translation: CAIDSGSGEQYF.

As to this clonotype: At one of its ends the junction is not consistent with the germline gene, which may arise from a read error. V usage is TRBV13 and J usage is TRBJ2-1, with TRBD2 matching over 8 bases. This CDR3 spans 17 amino acids. CDR1 PRHDT and CDR2 FYEKMQ come from the germline V gene (reference sequence). This CDR3 is CASSQAPSGSSYNEQFF. CDR3 in DNA: TGCGCCAGCAGCCAGGCCCCCAGCGGGAGCTCCTACAATGAGCAGTTCTTC.